Following are 32 T cell receptor beta chains from one sample sequenced in a study of Graves' ophthalmopathy and Graves' hyperthyroidism. The TCR beta CDR3 regions underwent amplification from RNA transcripts. Scientists carried out first-round RT-PCR using HTBI primers and then a second-round multiplex PCR. One entry per CDR3 protein results from TCRdb running MiXCR on the multiplex PCR reads. The data hold some 410,000 distinct CDR3 sequences, with roughly 21% observed a single time. The sample comprised peripheral blood. These receptors all come from a woman under 30 with stable Graves' hyperthyroidism.

This clonotype was counted many times. The chain recombines TRBV12-3 or TRBV12-4 with TRBJ2-7; D assignment may be TRBD1 or TRBD2 (6 bases each). V shed 1 base and J shed 6 bases, with 13 bases lying between them. This CDR3 is 14 amino acids long. The CDR3 DNA reads as TGTGCCAGCAGTTTAGAGGGGGGACGGCTCGAGCAGTACTTC. Its protein is CASSLEGGRLEQYF.

The genes are TRBV19 and TRBJ1-2; 7 positions agree with TRBD1. Germline values: CDR1 LNHDA, CDR2 SQIVND (reference sequence). The J segment lost 4 bases and the V segment lost 1 base, leaving 9 bases of the junction unmatched. The CDR3 consists of 16 residues. CDR3 nucleotide sequence: TGTGCCAGTAGTATAGCCCTCAAGGGGGCCGGCTATGGCTACACCTTC. Its protein product is CASSIALKGAGYGYTF.

This clonotype was seen ten or more times. The rearrangement uses TRBV12-3 or TRBV12-4 and TRBJ2-7, with D unresolved. The CDR3 contains 13 residues. The ends were cut back, 4 bases at V and 4 bases at J, with 11 bases in the middle. The CDR3 spells CASSSPLRYEQYF. The CDR3 bases are TGTGCCAGCAGTTCCCCCCTAAGATACGAGCAGTACTTC.

This clonotype was detected ten times or more. This chain connects TRBV5-1 to TRBJ1-2; D gene ambiguous. The CDR3 spans 13 residues. V was shortened by 0 bases and J by 7 bases, with 10 bases between the two germline ends. Germline V lookup: CDR1 SGHRS, CDR2 YFSETQ. The CDR3 nucleotides are TGCGCCAGCAGCTTGGTTGGGTTGAGTGGCTACACCTTC. Translated, it gives CASSLVGLSGYTF.

This clonotype appeared a single time. The rearrangement links TRBV19 to TRBJ2-2, with TRBD2 matching 10 bases. In germline, CDR1 is LNHDA, CDR2 SQIVND (reference sequence). This CDR3 comprises 16 residues. V dropped 6 bases and J dropped 5; count of bases not matched to a gene: 9. The CDR3 DNA reads as TGTGCCAGTAGGATTGGCCTAGCGGGAGCAACCGGGGAGCTGTTTTTT. This gives the protein CASRIGLAGATGELFF. The entire variable domain, with the rest obtained from reference TRBV19 and TRBJ2-2, is as follows: DGGITQSPKYLFRKEGQNVTLSCEQNLNHDAMYWYRQDPGQGLRLIYYSQIVNDFQKGDIAEGYSVSREKKESFPLTVTSAQKNPTAFYLCASRIGLAGATGELFFGEGSRLTVL.

This clonotype came up a few times. The rearrangement links TRBV28 to TRBJ1-1; no firm D call. Germline CDR1 is MDHEN and CDR2 is SYDVKM. The length of the CDR3 is 12 residues. With 6 bases removed from V and 7 bases from J, the gap between germline ends came to 12 bases. CDR3 sequence reads: CASRLPGFEAFF. The CDR3 nucleotides are TGTGCCAGCAGACTACCGGGATTTGAAGCTTTCTTT.

This clonotype was counted a few times. V gene TRBV2 combines with J gene TRBJ2-3; 7 bases agree with TRBD2. In germline, CDR1 is SNHLY, CDR2 FYNNEI. Trimming removed 7 bases from V and 4 bases from J; junction bases left unmatched: 8. The CDR3 extends over 14 amino acids. The CDR3 nucleotides are TGTGCCAGCAAGCGGGACGCGCAACCAGATACGCAGTATTTT. It translates to CASKRDAQPDTQYF.

This clonotype was picked up one time. V and J are TRBV2 and TRBJ1-5; D gene unclear. V was clipped by 1 base and J by 5 bases, with 6 bases between them. Germline V CDR1 and CDR2: SNHLY, FYNNEI. This CDR3 has 13 amino acids. Here the CDR3 reads CASSEEHHQPQHF. As DNA, the CDR3 is TGTGCCAGCAGTGAAGAACACCATCAGCCCCAGCATTTT.

CDR3 amino acids: CSARALSSRQETQYF. Written as DNA, the CDR3 is TGCAGTGCTAGGGCTCTGTCTTCGCGGCAAGAGACCCAGTACTTC. V usage is TRBV20-1 and J usage is TRBJ2-5; D remains ambiguous. This CDR3 comprises 15 residues. Germline CDR1 is DFQATT and CDR2 is SNEGSKA (reference sequence). Trimming left V 3 bases short and J 2 bases short, with 16 bases between.

This clonotype was detected ten times or more. The chain uses TRBV29-1 and TRBJ2-5; 7 nucleotides agree with TRBD1. In germline, CDR1 is SQVTM, CDR2 ANQGSEA. J gave up 5 bases and V 7 bases, and 10 bases lay outside the gene matches. The CDR3 is 13 residues long. CDR3 residues: CSGGQRWMETQYF. As DNA, the CDR3 is TGCAGCGGGGGACAGAGATGGATGGAGACCCAGTACTTC.

Ten or more counts support this clonotype. The chain joins TRBV29-1 to TRBJ1-1, with a weak D call TRBD1 (6 bases). V was pared by 3 bases and J by 1 base, with 15 bases between. Germline V gene sequence: CDR1 SQVTM, CDR2 ANQGSEA. The CDR3 contains 15 residues. CDR3 sequence reads: CSVDHREAQNTEAFF. The CDR3 bases are TGCAGCGTTGACCACAGGGAGGCCCAGAACACTGAAGCTTTCTTT.

The sample holds many counts of this clonotype. The CDR3, as DNA: TGTGCCAGTAGTATAGGAGGGAAGAATCAGCCCCAGCATTTT. Translating gives CASSIGGKNQPQHF. J is TRBJ1-5 and V is TRBV19; no clear D gene. Trimming took off 1 base at V and 4 bases at J, with 8 bases between the two ends. This CDR3 comprises 14 residues. The germline V gene has CDR1 LNHDA and CDR2 SQIVND (reference sequence).

CDR3 sequence reads: CASSLNRGSYTF. CDR3 DNA: TGTGCCAGCAGTTTAAACAGGGGGAGCTACACCTTC. This chain uses TRBV6-5 with TRBJ1-2; 8 bases line up with TRBD1. CDR3 size: 12 residues. The germline V gene has CDR1 MNHEY and CDR2 SVGAGI. V lost 4 bases, J lost 9 bases, and 4 bases stayed unmatched.

The sample holds a few counts of this clonotype. The rearrangement joins TRBV20-1 to TRBJ2-7; no definite D call. V lost 3 bases to trimming and J lost 3 bases, with 18 bases between them. CDR1 and CDR2 (germline): DFQATT, SNEGSKA (reference sequence). The CDR3 covers 15 residues. In nucleotides, the CDR3 is TGCAGTGCTAGTCCCCACTTTACTGGGGACTACGAGCAGTACTTC. This sequence encodes CSASPHFTGDYEQYF.

V usage is TRBV12-3 or TRBV12-4 and J usage is TRBJ2-7; D possibly corresponds to TRBD2 (5 bases). Deletions cut 3 bases from V and 2 bases from J, with 11 bases between. CDR3 length: 14 amino acids. The CDR3, as DNA: TGTGCCAGCAGTTTCAGCGGTCTAACCTACGAGCAGTACTTC. Amino acids: CASSFSGLTYEQYF.

This clonotype was counted ten times or more. This rearrangement joins TRBV25-1 to TRBJ2-2; D might be TRBD1 or TRBD2, each matching 5 bases. The CDR3 is made up of 19 amino acids. CDR1 is MGHDK and CDR2 is SYGVNS in the germline V gene. Deletions cut 3 bases from V and 0 bases from J, with 20 bases between. The CDR3 protein is CASSEKGVRGQANTGELFF. The CDR3 DNA reads TGTGCCAGCAGTGAGAAAGGGGTTAGAGGGCAAGCGAACACCGGGGAGCTGTTTTTT.

The sample holds many counts of this clonotype. V and J are TRBV5-1 and TRBJ2-2; TRBD1 might be the D (6 bases). Trimming took off 5 bases at V and 7 bases at J, with 9 bases between the two ends. The CDR3 is made up of 12 amino acids. Germline CDR1 reads SGHRS; CDR2 reads YFSETQ. The CDR3 protein is CASSIQGGELFF. The CDR3 region has the DNA TGCGCCAGCAGTATACAGGGCGGGGAGCTGTTTTTT.

This clonotype was picked up many times. The V gene is TRBV6-1, the J gene TRBJ2-2, with TRBD2 matching 10 bases. The CDR3 has 16 residues. Per the germline V gene, CDR1 is MNHNS and CDR2 is SASEGT. J gave up 6 bases and V 1 base, and 5 bases lay outside the gene matches. The CDR3 region is CASSEGAGGQAGELFF. CDR3 coding DNA: TGTGCCAGCAGTGAAGGAGCGGGGGGGCAAGCCGGGGAGCTGTTTTTT.

The chain has TRBV6-5 and TRBJ2-5, with D uncertain. Germline V gene data show CDR1 as MNHEY and CDR2 as SVGAGI. The CDR3 sequence is 14 residues long. Trimming pared 2 bases from V and 4 bases from J, leaving 11 bases between. The CDR3 nucleotides read TGTGCCAGCAGTTACACGGAAGGGTCAGAGACCCAGTACTTC. Its translation is CASSYTEGSETQYF.

The rearrangement links TRBV4-2 to TRBJ1-1, with D possibly matching TRBD1 (5 bases). Germline V gives CDR1 LGHNA, CDR2 YNFKEQ. The CDR3 extends over 15 amino acids. V dropped 6 bases and J dropped 6 bases, with 20 bases sitting between them. CDR3 nucleotides: TGTGCCAGCAGACAGGACTCCATTTATCTCTCTGAAGCTTTCTTT. Its protein product is CASRQDSIYLSEAFF.

V gene TRBV6-1 combines with J gene TRBJ2-2; unclear D gene. The CDR3 covers 17 residues. V lost 5 bases and J lost 1, with 17 bases in between. Germline V CDR1 and CDR2: MNHNS, SASEGT. The DNA of the CDR3 is TGTGCCAGCAGTAGGCCCCTTGATCCGGGGAACACCGGGGAGCTGTTTTTT. It is translated as CASSRPLDPGNTGELFF.

Concerning this clonotype: This may arise from a read error, as a much more abundant clone is one base away. The chain is built from TRBV6-2 or TRBV6-3 and TRBJ2-5; D is possibly TRBD1 (5 bases). The CDR3 loop spans 12 amino acids. CDR1 is MNHEY and CDR2 is SVGEGT in the germline V gene. In DNA, the CDR3 is TGTGCCTGCAGGGTAGGCCAAGAGACTCAGTACTTC. Its translation is CACRVGQETQYF.

The table lists this clonotype with many counts. The J gene is TRBJ2-5, the V gene TRBV5-1; D is ambiguous. V lost 2 bases, J lost 2 bases, and 13 bases lay in between. The CDR3 covers 15 residues. Germline loops: CDR1 SGHRS, CDR2 YFSETQ. CDR3 nucleotide sequence: TGCGCCAGCAGCTTAGCCCCTGGCGGTCAAGAGACCCAGTACTTC. It codes for CASSLAPGGQETQYF.

This clonotype appeared a few times. This chain uses TRBV7-2 with TRBJ1-5; 7 nucleotides agree with TRBD1. V lost 1 base to trimming and J lost 0 bases; unmatched junction nucleotides: 18. Germline V gives CDR1 SGHTA, CDR2 FQGNSA. The CDR3 runs to 21 residues. The DNA of the CDR3 is TGTGCCAGCAGCTTAGGCGAGACGGGGACAGTGGACTACTATAGCAATCAGCCCCAGCATTTT. It is translated as CASSLGETGTVDYYSNQPQHF. Full variable domain (missing parts from reference TRBV7-2 and TRBJ1-5): GAGVSQSPSNKVTEKGKDVELRCDPISGHTALYWYRQSLGQGLEFLIYFQGNSAPDKSGLPSDRFSAERTGGSVSTLTIQRTQQEDSAVYLCASSLGETGTVDYYSNQPQHFGDGTRLSIL.

This clonotype was recorded at least ten times. This rearrangement joins TRBV20-1 to TRBJ2-4; 7 positions match TRBD1. This CDR3 spans 15 amino acids. V lost 0 bases and J lost 1; bases outside the gene matches: 3. Germline V gene lookup returns CDR1 DFQATT and CDR2 SNEGSKA (reference sequence). The CDR3: CSAREGRGAKNIQYF. Written as DNA, the CDR3 is TGCAGTGCTAGAGAGGGCAGGGGGGCCAAAAACATTCAGTACTTC.

This clonotype occurred many times. The rearrangement uses TRBV25-1 and TRBJ2-4; D is tentatively TRBD1 or TRBD2 (5 bases each). Trimming shortened V by 6 bases and J by 6 bases, and 21 bases separated the two germline ends. This CDR3 has 16 amino acids. The V gene's germline CDR1 is MGHDK and CDR2 SYGVNS. The CDR3 here is CASSPTGGAEGNIQYF. CDR3 bases: TGTGCCAGCAGCCCAACCGGTGGGGCAGAGGGAAACATTCAGTACTTC.

Many counts were recorded for this clonotype. The chain is built from TRBV12-3 or TRBV12-4 and TRBJ2-2; a possible D gene is TRBD1 (6 bases). CDR3 length: 11 residues. In nucleotides, the CDR3 is TGTGCGGGACAAAACACCGGGGAGCTGTTTTTT. Its protein is CAGQNTGELFF.

This clonotype occurred many times. The chain carries TRBV7-2 and TRBJ2-5; D is perhaps TRBD2 (6 bases). Trimming took 5 bases from V and 0 from J, leaving 16 bases between them. The CDR3 length is 16 residues. CDR1 and CDR2 (germline): SGHTA, FQGNSA. In DNA, the CDR3 is TGTGCCAGCAGCCTTGGGGGGACTGCGTACCAAGAGACCCAGTACTTC. This sequence encodes CASSLGGTAYQETQYF.

Worth noting for this clonotype: A read error is likely, as this CDR3 ends without the conserved phenylalanine or tryptophan. J is TRBJ1-1 and V is TRBV20-1, with D unclear. The germline CDR1 and CDR2 sequences are DFQATT and SNEGSKA (reference sequence). Deletions cut 5 bases from V and 1 base from J, with 14 bases between. This CDR3 has 14 amino acids. CDR3 amino acids: CSAPHAIPNTEAFY. CDR3 nucleotide sequence: TGCAGTGCTCCCCATGCGATCCCGAACACTGAAGCTTTCTAT.

Turning to this clonotype: A read error may account for a junction end that differs from germline. The chain uses TRBV11-3 and TRBJ1-1, with D uncertain. Germline V CDR1 and CDR2: SGHNT, YENEEA. The CDR3 spans 13 residues. CDR3 in amino acids: CVSSLGLNTEAFF. The CDR3 DNA reads as TGTGTCAGCAGCTTAGGTCTTAACACTGAAGCTTTCTTT.

This clonotype was seen many times. This chain uses TRBV29-1 with TRBJ2-5; D is unresolved. V was trimmed by 1 base and J by 3 bases, leaving 12 bases between them. CDR1 is SQVTM and CDR2 is ANQGSEA in the germline V gene. The CDR3 runs to 14 residues. The chain's CDR3 is CSVEGTSAKETQYF. As DNA, the CDR3 is TGCAGCGTTGAAGGAACGTCCGCTAAAGAGACCCAGTACTTC.

This clonotype was seen at least ten times. V gene TRBV19 combines with J gene TRBJ1-5; the match to TRBD1 covers 8 bases. V shed 10 bases, J shed 6 bases, and the junction held 5 bases outside the gene matches. Germline V gene sequence: CDR1 LNHDA, CDR2 SQIVND (reference sequence). The CDR3 totals 12 residues. The CDR3 region is CANIGQGQPQHF. The CDR3 DNA reads as TGTGCCAATATCGGACAGGGTCAGCCCCAGCATTTT.